A selection of T cell receptor beta chains follows, all from one sample in a study of T cell repertoires in cytomegalovirus infection. TCRdb used MiXCR to reprocess the reads, holding one entry per CDR3 protein. The data contain approximately 1,000,000 distinct CDR3 sequences, approximately 32% of them singletons. These receptors have no identified antigens. The sequences come from cultured CD8+ T cells from PBMCs, collected from culture after CMV antigen stimulation. These receptors originate from a human donor in good health (CMV status not recorded). Some clones in this sample may be carry-over from other donors' samples. Each CDR3 is given with its conserved first and last residue. Fields, in order: V gene, J gene, D gene, clone size, CDR3 protein, CDR3 DNA. D genes are given only for firm matches. Clone size appears in some rows only: once, few, many, or a class for an expanded clone.

v_call: TRBV29-1; j_call: TRBJ1-2; d_call: .; clone_size: .; cdr3_aa: CSVARPYYGYTF; cdr3_nt: TGCAGCGTGGCGCGGCCTTACTATGGCTACACCTTC
v_call: TRBV27; j_call: TRBJ2-1; d_call: TRBD1; clone_size: .; cdr3_aa: CASSHGPRQGHNEQFF; cdr3_nt: TGTGCCAGCAGCCATGGGCCGAGACAGGGCCACAATGAGCAGTTCTTC
v_call: TRBV7-6; j_call: TRBJ2-7; d_call: .; clone_size: many; cdr3_aa: CASSLEQPYEQYF; cdr3_nt: TGTGCCAGCAGCTTAGAACAACCATACGAGCAGTACTTC
v_call: TRBV12-3/TRBV12-4; j_call: TRBJ1-3; d_call: .; clone_size: once; cdr3_aa: CVSSLMVLSGNTIYF; cdr3_nt: TGTGTCAGCAGTTTGATGGTTCTCTCTGGAAACACCATATATTTT
v_call: TRBV7-9; j_call: TRBJ2-1; d_call: TRBD2; clone_size: .; cdr3_aa: CASRGREVVNNEQFF; cdr3_nt: TGTGCCAGCAGGGGGAGGGAGGTGGTTAACAATGAGCAGTTCTTC
v_call: TRBV7-2; j_call: TRBJ1-3; d_call: TRBD1; clone_size: many; cdr3_aa: CASRAQSTGSLGNTIYF; cdr3_nt: TGTGCCAGCAGGGCTCAATCGACAGGGTCGCTTGGAAACACCATATATTTT
v_call: TRBV27; j_call: TRBJ2-7; d_call: .; clone_size: .; cdr3_aa: CANSFKEYYEQYF; cdr3_nt: TGTGCCAACAGTTTCAAAGAGTACTACGAGCAGTACTTC
v_call: TRBV12-3/TRBV12-4; j_call: TRBJ1-2; d_call: TRBD1; clone_size: .; cdr3_aa: CASSFSTGNVGYTF; cdr3_nt: TGTGCCAGCAGCTTCTCGACAGGGAATGTTGGCTACACCTTC
v_call: TRBV7-9; j_call: TRBJ2-1; d_call: TRBD2; clone_size: few; cdr3_aa: CASSGLAGGTYEQFF; cdr3_nt: TGTGCCAGCTCGGGACTAGCGGGGGGCACGTATGAGCAGTTCTTC
v_call: TRBV7-6; j_call: TRBJ1-1; d_call: TRBD1; clone_size: few; cdr3_aa: CASSLRGRQGASEAFF; cdr3_nt: TGTGCCAGCAGCTTAAGGGGAAGACAGGGGGCTTCTGAAGCTTTCTTT
v_call: TRBV6-5; j_call: TRBJ1-6; d_call: TRBD1; clone_size: few; cdr3_aa: CASNPTGGYNSPLHF; cdr3_nt: TGTGCCAGCAACCCGACAGGGGGCTATAATTCACCCCTCCACTTT
v_call: TRBV9; j_call: TRBJ2-5; d_call: .; clone_size: .; cdr3_aa: CASSAGGGGEETQYF; cdr3_nt: TGTGCCAGCAGCGCCGGTGGAGGGGGCGAAGAGACCCAGTACTTC
v_call: TRBV7-2; j_call: TRBJ1-2; d_call: .; clone_size: .; cdr3_aa: CASSLVDEGNGYTF; cdr3_nt: TGTGCCAGCAGCTTAGTCGACGAGGGCAATGGCTACACCTTC
v_call: TRBV5-1; j_call: TRBJ2-7; d_call: .; clone_size: .; cdr3_aa: CASSLTETPSYEQYF; cdr3_nt: TGCGCCAGCAGCTTGACTGAGACCCCCTCCTACGAGCAGTACTTC
v_call: TRBV27; j_call: TRBJ1-2; d_call: TRBD1; clone_size: .; cdr3_aa: CASRGGGGGSRYGYTF; cdr3_nt: TGTGCCAGCAGAGGGGGAGGGGGCGGGTCCCGCTATGGCTACACCTTC
v_call: TRBV7-9; j_call: TRBJ2-5; d_call: .; clone_size: few; cdr3_aa: CAEAPPATQETQYF; cdr3_nt: TGTGCTGAGGCCCCCCCAGCCACCCAAGAGACCCAGTACTTC
v_call: TRBV7-6; j_call: TRBJ2-2; d_call: .; clone_size: few; cdr3_aa: CASSGRGSNGELFF; cdr3_nt: TGTGCCAGCAGCGGCAGGGGTTCCAACGGGGAGCTGTTTTTT
v_call: TRBV13; j_call: TRBJ1-6; d_call: .; clone_size: .; cdr3_aa: CASSSRGSPLHF; cdr3_nt: TGTGCCAGCAGCTCCCGGGGGTCACCCCTCCACTTT
v_call: TRBV6-5; j_call: TRBJ1-3; d_call: TRBD1; clone_size: few; cdr3_aa: CASRTGAGGNTIYF; cdr3_nt: TGTGCCAGCAGAACAGGGGCAGGTGGGAACACCATATATTTT
v_call: TRBV20-1; j_call: TRBJ2-7; d_call: .; clone_size: .; cdr3_aa: CSARPRVTYSYEQYF; cdr3_nt: TGCAGTGCTAGACCTAGGGTAACCTACTCCTACGAGCAGTACTTC
v_call: TRBV2; j_call: TRBJ1-5; d_call: .; clone_size: .; cdr3_aa: CATQPRADQPQHF; cdr3_nt: TGTGCCACCCAACCCAGGGCGGATCAGCCCCAGCATTTT
v_call: TRBV29-1; j_call: TRBJ1-1; d_call: TRBD1; clone_size: .; cdr3_aa: CSVDGYRGSTEAFF; cdr3_nt: TGCAGCGTTGATGGTTACAGGGGCAGTACTGAAGCTTTCTTT
v_call: TRBV28; j_call: TRBJ2-3; d_call: .; clone_size: few; cdr3_aa: CASSRTHGDTQYF; cdr3_nt: TGTGCCAGCAGTCGGACGCACGGAGATACGCAGTATTTT
v_call: TRBV19; j_call: TRBJ2-7; d_call: TRBD1; clone_size: .; cdr3_aa: CASSPRWDRDYEQYF; cdr3_nt: TGTGCCAGTAGCCCACGGTGGGACAGGGACTACGAGCAGTACTTC
v_call: TRBV20-1; j_call: TRBJ1-6; d_call: .; clone_size: .; cdr3_aa: CSARDLSSYNSPLHF; cdr3_nt: TGCAGTGCTAGGGACTTGAGCTCCTATAATTCACCCCTCCACTTT
v_call: TRBV13; j_call: TRBJ2-5; d_call: .; clone_size: few; cdr3_aa: CASSLGPQAETQYF; cdr3_nt: TGTGCCAGCAGCCTAGGGCCCCAAGCCGAGACCCAGTACTTC
v_call: TRBV5-6; j_call: TRBJ1-4; d_call: .; clone_size: .; cdr3_aa: CASSRTTGTNEKLFF; cdr3_nt: TGTGCCAGCAGCAGAACCACAGGGACAAATGAAAAACTGTTTTTT
v_call: TRBV19; j_call: TRBJ1-6; d_call: TRBD1; clone_size: few; cdr3_aa: CASSIRDSKPPLHF; cdr3_nt: TGTGCCAGTAGTATCCGGGACAGCAAACCACCCCTCCACTTT
v_call: TRBV24-1; j_call: TRBJ1-2; d_call: .; clone_size: few; cdr3_aa: CATSDSDTEGGYTF; cdr3_nt: TGTGCCACCAGTGATTCTGACACGGAAGGTGGCTACACCTTC
v_call: TRBV19; j_call: TRBJ1-2; d_call: .; clone_size: .; cdr3_aa: CASSIDPLNYGYTF; cdr3_nt: TGTGCCAGTAGTATAGATCCTCTTAACTATGGCTACACCTTC
v_call: TRBV27; j_call: TRBJ2-7; d_call: .; clone_size: once; cdr3_aa: CASSFGQGAIGQYF; cdr3_nt: TGTGCCAGCAGCTTCGGACAAGGGGCAATCGGGCAGTACTTC
v_call: TRBV6-6; j_call: TRBJ2-3; d_call: .; clone_size: few; cdr3_aa: CASTQRGGLTDTQYF; cdr3_nt: TGTGCCAGCACCCAAAGGGGGGGCCTCACAGATACGCAGTATTTT
v_call: TRBV27; j_call: TRBJ1-2; d_call: .; clone_size: many; cdr3_aa: CASSLSGSHGYTF; cdr3_nt: TGTGCCAGCAGTTTATCGGGCAGCCATGGCTACACCTTC
v_call: TRBV11-2; j_call: TRBJ2-4; d_call: .; clone_size: few; cdr3_aa: CASSFGRGAKNIQYF; cdr3_nt: TGTGCCAGCAGCTTCGGGCGGGGAGCCAAAAACATTCAGTACTTC
v_call: TRBV7-9; j_call: TRBJ1-3; d_call: TRBD1; clone_size: many; cdr3_aa: CASGETGDGNTIYF; cdr3_nt: TGTGCCAGCGGGGAGACAGGGGATGGAAACACCATATATTTT
v_call: TRBV7-9; j_call: TRBJ2-5; d_call: .; clone_size: .; cdr3_aa: CTSSSFSRRDSLQETQYF; cdr3_nt: TGTACCAGCAGCTCCTTCAGCCGGCGGGACAGCCTCCAAGAGACCCAGTACTTC
v_call: TRBV12-3/TRBV12-4; j_call: TRBJ2-7; d_call: .; clone_size: few; cdr3_aa: CASSFEEIYEQYF; cdr3_nt: TGTGCCAGCAGTTTCGAGGAGATCTACGAGCAGTACTTC